The source of this T cell receptor beta chain is a study of control samples from healthy donors and cancer patients. This CDR3 is built from 16 residues. Trimming removed 6 bases from V and 7 bases from J; junction bases left unmatched: 13. Germline-derived CDR1 and CDR2 are MDHEN and SYDVKM. Sequenced by immunoSEQ multiplex PCR; TCRdb stores in-frame clones only, minus some. Here the sample spans 150,000 or so clones, nearly 95% being singletons. This receptor was obtained from a man aged 50 or older in good health. The chain combines TRBV28 with TRBJ2-1; TRBD1 matches 9 bases. The sequencing sample was made of blood. CDR3 amino acids: CASSTTGTGNRNEQFF. In DNA, the CDR3 is TGTGCCAGCAGCACCACCGGGACAGGGAACAGGAATGAGCAGTTCTTC.